This T cell receptor beta chain was found in a study of cytomegalovirus exposure and HLA in healthy donors. Findings and limits, study-wide: TCR sequences were mostly rare, though some public TCRs occurred in many donors. A missense DCLRE1C variant was associated with V- and J-gene trimming of TCR beta chains in a later analysis, and an independent cohort replicated the association. Sequencing artifact likely explains a cluster of highly shared sequence variants.

The CDR3 is made up of 16 amino acids. V lost 2 bases to trimming and J lost 0 bases; unmatched junction nucleotides: 4. CDR1 and CDR2 (germline): SGHRS, YFSETQ. With respect to this clone: The antigen is unknown.

The PCR used 60 Vbeta and 13 Jbeta primers. The table came from immunoSEQ multiplex PCR; TCRdb's copy has only in-frame clones and leaves some out. The data contain about 160,000 clones, approximately 80% of them singletons. Sequences were obtained from PBMCs. This receptor was taken from a woman aged 18 to 35 in good health and CMV-seronegative. The genes are TRBV5-1 and TRBJ2-7; TRBD2 matches at 11 bases. The CDR3: CASSFTSGGISYEQYF. CDR3 nucleotide sequence: TGCGCCAGCAGCTTTACTAGCGGGGGTATCTCCTACGAGCAGTACTTC.